This T cell receptor (beta chain) was sequenced for a study of blood T cell repertoires in COVID-19 (TCRdb year 2020). Describing the broader study: Samples from collaborators originated in the United States, Italy and Spain and spanned both the acute and convalescent phases of COVID-19. The prospective study material was composed of cDNA or gDNA derived from T cells, B-cell-depleted T cells, or PBMCs. The dataset comprised deeply sampled blood TCRbeta repertoires from subjects exposed to, actively infected with, or recovered from COVID-19. The repertoires were released in a freely available public database intended as a resource for research on the immune response to SARS-CoV-2. Samples were obtained from the ongoing ImmuneRACE study (first 160 participants) and from about 1,300 subjects provided by 6 global collaborators. Nearly every sample came with metadata listing a de-identified subject ID, COVID-19 status, age in years and sex. HLA class I and class II types, where available, came from metadata supplied by the sample provider rather than from assay-based typing.

The CDR3 measures 15 amino acids from cysteine to phenylalanine. The retained sequence is limited to the CDR3, 45 bases, with the frame set at the first base. Via the germline V gene (reference sequence), CDR1 is SEHNR and CDR2 FQNEAQ. Trimmed from V: 6 bases; trimmed from J: 7 bases; junction bases lacking a gene match: 12. Results the study describes overall, beyond this receptor: The quantity of clinical and demographic metadata differed by source and by participant and was supplied without curation.

Participants in the prospective study were aged roughly 18 to 100 years, lived in 24 United States geographic areas, and enrolled through a virtual design. Cohort assignment in the prospective study relied on participant-reported clinical history from a screening survey and a study questionnaire. Exposed participants were defined as having been in contact with someone with a PCR-confirmed or clinician-diagnosed COVID-19 case within 2 weeks of study entry. In the prospective study, mobile phlebotomists collected whole blood, serum and a nasopharyngeal or oropharyngeal swab from each participant. Prospective study participants could optionally give additional blood draws and questionnaires over an approximately two-month period. Before DNA extraction, prospective study blood samples were shipped either frozen or at room temperature. The immunoSEQ Assay, a bias-controlled multiplex PCR, was used to amplify TCRbeta CDR3 regions from genomic DNA. The original pipeline was this. The number of nucleated cells in each sample was estimated from the amplification of reference gene primers within the assay. To quantify the absolute abundance of each unique TCRbeta CDR3 rearrangement, sequence reads were collapsed and filtered. For each sample, productive Simpson clonality was calculated as the square root of Simpson's diversity index across productive rearrangements. Imported from immuneACCESS, the table was reduced by TCRdb to in-frame sequences with V and J called. These copies leave out some clones; in studies compared against another copy, an unresolved V gene accounts for under half, and the cause of the remainder is not known. V and J calls and clone size follow that table, whereas D and trimming were derived from the DNA. For this sample the table gives some 400,000 clones, of which 91% were detected only once. Around 0.86% of the sample belongs to the ten largest clones.

This clone was recorded only once. There is no known antigen for this receptor. No much larger clone exists at a distance of one base, and base qualities are not known. This TCR came from a woman in her thirties or forties who had been exposed to COVID-19. This chain is built from TRBV7-9 and TRBJ1-1; the central 9 bases match TRBD1. Sequencing was performed on PBMCs or T cells enriched from blood (not recorded which). The nucleotide sequence is TGTGCCAGCAGTTTGACGGGACAGGGAACAGATGAAGCTTTCTTT. Its protein reads: CASSLTGQGTDEAFF.